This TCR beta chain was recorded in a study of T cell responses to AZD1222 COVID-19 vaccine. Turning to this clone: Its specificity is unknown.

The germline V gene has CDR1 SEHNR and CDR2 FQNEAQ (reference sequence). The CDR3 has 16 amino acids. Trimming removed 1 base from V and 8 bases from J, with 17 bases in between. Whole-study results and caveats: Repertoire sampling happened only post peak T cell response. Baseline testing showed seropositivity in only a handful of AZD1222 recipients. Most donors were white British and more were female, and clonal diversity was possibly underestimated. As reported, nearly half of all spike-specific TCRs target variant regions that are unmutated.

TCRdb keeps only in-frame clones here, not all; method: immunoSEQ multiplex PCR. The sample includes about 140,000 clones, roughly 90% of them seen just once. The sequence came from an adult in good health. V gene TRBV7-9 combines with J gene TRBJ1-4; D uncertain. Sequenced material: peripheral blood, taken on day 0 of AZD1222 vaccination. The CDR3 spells CASSLVSNSAAEKLFF. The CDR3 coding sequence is TGTGCCAGCAGCTTAGTGTCAAACAGTGCGGCCGAAAAACTGTTTTTT.